This T cell receptor beta chain emerged from a study of chemoradiotherapy in HPV16-positive cancers. Across the whole study: Functional T-cell assays on a couple of HPV16-positive patients' cells defined candidate HPV-specific clones and common TCR motifs.

Assay: immunoSEQ multiplex PCR; the TCRdb copy retains only in-frame clones and omits some. Of 7,500 to 10,000 clones listed, around 79% are singletons. This CDR3 contains 15 residues. In germline, CDR1 is SGHTA, CDR2 FQGNSA. Trimming took 8 bases from V and 0 from J, leaving 16 bases between them. The source is a human donor with HPV-associated anogenital cancer. This sample comprised tumor tissue, obtained from a patient who underwent chemoradiotherapy. The chain couples TRBV7-2 to TRBJ2-5; the D gene is possibly TRBD1 (7 bases). CDR3 coding DNA: TGTGCCAGCCGCAGGGGGGAACTGTACCAAGAGACCCAGTACTTC. Residues: CASRRGELYQETQYF.